Shown below are 18 T cell receptor beta chains from a single sample sequenced in a study of control samples from healthy donors and cancer patients (dated by TCRdb to between 2020 and 2021). Libraries were built with the immunoSEQ multiplex PCR assay. TCRdb took over this immuneACCESS table, retaining in-frame rearrangements with V and J assigned. Such tables are incomplete; in checked studies, under half of the missing clones stem from an unresolved V gene, and the remainder is unexplained. This sample lists 90,000 or so clones; 85% to 90% were detected once. Clones ranked in the top ten supply 9.5% to 10% of the sample. The sequencing input was PBMCs. The receptors here all came from a woman in her 50s with colorectal cancer.

Note on this clone: The junction and the germline gene differ at one end; a read error may be behind it. J is TRBJ1-5 and V is TRBV6-1, with D uncertain. CDR3 length: 16 residues. The V gene's germline CDR1 is MNHNS and CDR2 SASEGT. The CDR3 DNA is TGTGCCAGCAGTAAAGCCAGTACCGTTAGCAATCAGCCCCAGCATTTT. Amino acids: CASSKASTVSNQPQHF.

V is TRBV24-1 and J is TRBJ1-1, with TRBD1 identical over 8 bases. CDR3 length equals 14 residues. Germline assignment: CDR1 KGHDR and CDR2 SFDVKD. V was pared by 10 bases and J by 1 base, with 7 bases of the junction left unmatched. In nucleotides, the CDR3 is TGTGCCACGCTGCAGGGGGCGGGGAACACTGAAGCTTTCTTT. Amino acids: CATLQGAGNTEAFF.

The V gene is TRBV2, the J gene TRBJ1-1; D not resolved. The germline V and J ends were trimmed by 3 bases and 4 bases, with 9 bases remaining between them. This CDR3 has 13 residues. CDR1 and CDR2 from the germline V gene are SNHLY and FYNNEI. The CDR3 nucleotides are TGTGCCAGCAGTGAGGAGGGTGTCACTGAAGCTTTCTTT. Its translation: CASSEEGVTEAFF.

This clone was observed a single time. The chain has TRBV18 and TRBJ1-1; 7 nucleotides align to TRBD1. CDR1 and CDR2 from the germline V gene are KGHSH and LQKENI. The V segment lost 3 bases and the J segment 4 bases; nucleotides outside the gene matches: 2. The CDR3 is 13 amino acids. DNA for the CDR3: TGTGCCAGCTCACCGACAGGGCGCACTGAAGCTTTCTTT. It translates to CASSPTGRTEAFF.

V and J are TRBV7-8 and TRBJ1-3, with 8 bases fitting TRBD1. V dropped 6 bases and J dropped 0; count of bases not matched to a gene: 10. There are 17 residues in the CDR3. In germline, CDR1 is SGHVS, CDR2 FQNEAQ. In DNA, the CDR3 is TGTGCCAGCAGTCAACAGGGGGGGAGTATCTCTGGAAACACCATATATTTT. Protein product: CASSQQGGSISGNTIYF.

V gene TRBV7-2 combines with J gene TRBJ2-3, with D maybe TRBD1 (6 bases). Deletions cut 3 bases from V and 7 bases from J, with 17 bases between. Germline CDR1 is SGHTA and CDR2 is FQGNSA. This CDR3 contains 15 residues. This chain's CDR3 is CASSLAGVDRHTQYF. CDR3 DNA sequence: TGTGCCAGCAGCTTGGCAGGGGTGGATCGACATACGCAGTATTTT.

The chain joins TRBV4-1 to TRBJ2-2; D remains ambiguous. The V end lost 0 bases, the J end lost 6 bases, and 8 bases lay between the germline ends. This CDR3 region has 14 residues. Germline CDR1 reads MGHRA; CDR2 reads YSYEKL. In nucleotides, the CDR3 is TGCGCCAGCAGCCAAGATTGGGGTCCCGGGGAGCTGTTTTTT. Translation: CASSQDWGPGELFF.

This chain connects TRBV27 to TRBJ1-2; possible D gene TRBD1, 6 bases. Germline assignment: CDR1 MNHEY and CDR2 SMNVEV (reference sequence). Trimming left V 2 bases short and J 5 bases short, with 15 bases between. The CDR3 consists of 15 residues. Here the CDR3 DNA reads TGTGCCAGCAGTTTAATGGGGGGACAAGTTTATGGCTACACCTTC. This codes for CASSLMGGQVYGYTF.

The CDR3 loop reads CASSEQGGGGTEAFF. In DNA, the CDR3 is TGTGCCAGCAGTGAACAAGGAGGGGGGGGCACTGAAGCTTTCTTT. The chain uses TRBV6-1 and TRBJ1-1; possible D gene TRBD1, 6 bases. Germline assignment: CDR1 MNHNS and CDR2 SASEGT. V gave up 2 bases and J gave up 4 bases, with 14 bases separating them. The CDR3 spans 15 residues.

The chain uses TRBV7-2 and TRBJ2-5; weak D call: TRBD2 (7 bases). V dropped 3 bases and J dropped 5 bases, with 19 bases sitting between them. This CDR3 has 16 residues. CDR1 and CDR2 from the germline V gene are SGHTA and FQGNSA. CDR3 loop: CASSLGAAGVGETQYF. The CDR3 bases are TGTGCCAGCAGCTTGGGGGCGGCGGGGGTCGGGGAGACCCAGTACTTC.

The chain has TRBV5-1 and TRBJ1-1; TRBD1 might be the D (5 bases). CDR1 is SGHRS, CDR2 YFSETQ, per germline. V was cut by 1 base and J by 6 bases, with 13 bases left in between. The CDR3 loop spans 14 amino acids. CDR3 amino acids: CASSLSGARAEAFF. CDR3 coding DNA: TGCGCCAGCAGCTTGTCTGGGGCCCGCGCTGAAGCTTTCTTT.

The V and J genes are TRBV12-3 or TRBV12-4 and TRBJ2-1; TRBD2 agrees at 7 bases. CDR3 size: 12 residues. With 4 bases clipped from V and 10 bases from J, the junction kept 4 bases outside the gene matches. In DNA form, the CDR3 reads TGTGCCAGCAGTTCGGGACTACTCGAGCAGTTCTTC. As protein: CASSSGLLEQFF.

The V gene is TRBV7-2, the J gene TRBJ1-2; the match to TRBD1 covers 7 bases. Germline-derived CDR1 and CDR2 are SGHTA and FQGNSA. J was trimmed by 0 bases and V by 6 bases; bases with no gene match: 13. This CDR3 comprises 17 residues. The CDR3 coding sequence is TGTGCCAGCAGTCGAACAGGGGAGGGGAGAACTAACTATGGCTACACCTTC. Its protein is CASSRTGEGRTNYGYTF.

The rearrangement links TRBV6-2 or TRBV6-3 to TRBJ1-5, with a weak D call TRBD1 (5 bases). Germline CDR1 is MNHEY and CDR2 is SVGEGT. V shed 5 bases and J shed 0 bases, with 8 bases lying between them. This CDR3 region has 14 residues. In DNA form, the CDR3 reads TGTGCCAGCAGTGACAGCCTTAGCAATCAGCCCCAGCATTTT. Its protein product is CASSDSLSNQPQHF.

The CDR3 region is CASSQALKETQYF. CDR3 nucleotide sequence: TGTGCCAGCAGCCAAGCGCTTAAAGAGACCCAGTACTTC. The rearrangement links TRBV3-1 (or the pseudogene TRBV3-2) to TRBJ2-5; D gene uncertain. Per the germline V gene, CDR1 is LGHDT and CDR2 is YNNKEL (reference sequence). CDR3 length: 13 residues. Deletions cut 1 base from V and 3 bases from J, with 6 bases between.

This clone was recorded a few times. The chain has TRBV27 and TRBJ1-6; 8 nucleotides align to TRBD1. CDR3 length: 15 residues. Trimming cost V 1 base and J 6 bases; bases outside gene matches: 2. Per the germline V gene, CDR1 is MNHEY and CDR2 is SMNVEV (reference sequence). This chain's CDR3 is CASSLFGQGNSPLHF. The CDR3 nucleotides are TGTGCCAGCAGTTTATTTGGACAGGGTAATTCACCCCTCCACTTT.

This clone was seen more than once but under ten times. V is TRBV19 and J is TRBJ1-2; 10 positions agree with TRBD1. CDR1 and CDR2 from the germline V gene are LNHDA and SQIVND (reference sequence). The CDR3 consists of 16 residues. The V and J ends lost 7 bases and 3 bases, in that order; junction bases with no gene match: 11. CDR3 in amino acids: CASIMGQGRPDYGYTF. In DNA form, the CDR3 reads TGTGCCAGTATCATGGGACAGGGGCGACCTGACTATGGCTACACCTTC.

The gene calls are TRBV7-9 and TRBJ1-2, with D perhaps matching TRBD1 (6 bases). The CDR3 is 15 residues long. CDR1 and CDR2 (germline): SEHNR, FQNEAQ (reference sequence). V was cut by 5 bases and J by 1 base, with 14 bases left in between. CDR3 loop: CASSLRQDYNYGYTF. In nucleotides, the CDR3 is TGTGCCAGCAGCCTTCGACAGGACTATAACTATGGCTACACCTTC. The full variable domain, in which reference TRBV7-9 and TRBJ1-2 provide the parts outside the CDR3, is DTGVSQNPRHKITKRGQNVTFRCDPISEHNRLYWYRQTLGQGPEFLTYFQNEAQLEKSRLLSDRFSAERPKGSFSTLEIQRTEQGDSAMYLCASSLRQDYNYGYTFGSGTRLTVV.